Following are 9 T cell receptor beta chains from one sample sequenced in a study of neoadjuvant nivolumab and ipilimumab in lung cancer. Profiled with immunoSEQ multiplex PCR; TCRdb holds only in-frame clones, not every one. This sample has 25,000 to 35,000 clones, with under 95% found just once. Material: peripheral blood, obtained after neoadjuvant nivolumab, alone or with ipilimumab, at or shortly before surgery. The receptors were sampled from an adult with non-small cell lung cancer.

The rearrangement uses TRBV11-2 and TRBJ2-2, with D possibly being TRBD1 or TRBD2 (7 bases each). CDR3 length: 17 residues. The germline V and J ends were trimmed by 1 base and 5 bases, with 17 bases remaining between them. Germline CDR1 reads SGHAT; CDR2 reads FQNNGV. As DNA, the CDR3 is TGTGCCAGCAGCTTAGGGGGGGGACAGTCAGCTACCGGGGAGCTGTTTTTT. This encodes CASSLGGGQSATGELFF.

The rearrangement joins TRBV28 to TRBJ1-5; D gene ambiguous. CDR3 size: 14 residues. Germline lookup yields CDR1 MDHEN and CDR2 SYDVKM. The V end lost 7 bases, the J end lost 6 bases, and 16 bases lay between the germline ends. CDR3 region: CASTLGRVAQPQHF. In DNA form, the CDR3 reads TGTGCCAGCACCTTGGGGAGGGTGGCTCAGCCCCAGCATTTT.

This clone was picked up one time. The V gene is TRBV7-3, the J gene TRBJ1-2; no clear D gene. Trimming took off 4 bases at V and 2 bases at J, with 11 bases between the two ends. The CDR3 is made up of 14 amino acids. Germline V gives CDR1 SGHTA, CDR2 FQGTGA. The CDR3 loop is CASSYDAQNYGYTF. The DNA of the CDR3 is TGTGCCAGCAGCTACGACGCCCAGAACTATGGCTACACCTTC.

The chain couples TRBV11-1 to TRBJ2-1; D not certain. The V gene lost 1 base and the J gene lost 5 bases, with 12 bases spanning the gap. The V gene's germline CDR1 is SGHAT and CDR2 FQDESV (reference sequence). The CDR3 spans 15 residues. The CDR3 loop reads CASSLVGGYNNEQFF. The CDR3, as DNA: TGTGCCAGCAGCTTAGTTGGCGGATATAACAATGAGCAGTTCTTC.

This clone was observed a single time. Here the CDR3 reads CAGKSRTVIGELFF. CDR3 DNA sequence: TGTGCGGGCAAGTCTCGGACGGTGATAGGGGAGCTGTTTTTT. This rearrangement joins TRBV14 to TRBJ2-2; D call uncertain. Germline V gene sequence: CDR1 SGHDN, CDR2 FVKESK. There are 14 residues in the CDR3.

The V call is TRBV5-1, the J call TRBJ1-2; D might be TRBD1 (5 bases). This CDR3 is 13 amino acids long. V gave up 4 bases and J gave up 0 bases, with 7 bases separating them. Germline lookup yields CDR1 SGHRS and CDR2 YFSETQ. The CDR3 nucleotides are TGCGCCAGCAGCCAGGACACTAACTATGGCTACACCTTC. Encoded protein: CASSQDTNYGYTF.

The V call is TRBV18, the J call TRBJ1-2; 7 nucleotides agree with TRBD1. The V and J ends lost 3 bases and 8 bases, in that order; junction bases with no gene match: 12. The CDR3 totals 15 residues. The germline V gene encodes CDR1 KGHSH and CDR2 LQKENI. Here the CDR3 reads CASSPSGTAQRGYTF. CDR3 bases: TGTGCCAGCTCACCCTCCGGGACAGCCCAGCGGGGCTACACCTTC.

V gene TRBV7-3 combines with J gene TRBJ1-3; tentative D call: TRBD1 (6 bases). This CDR3 comprises 13 residues. The germline CDR1 and CDR2 sequences are SGHTA and FQGTGA. V lost 5 bases, J lost 4 bases, and 9 bases lay in between. Here the CDR3 reads CASSQGTGNTIYF. CDR3 DNA sequence: TGTGCCAGCAGCCAAGGGACAGGAAACACCATATATTTT.

The chain links TRBV9 to TRBJ2-5; weak D call: TRBD2 (5 bases). Germline values: CDR1 SGDLS, CDR2 YYNGEE. CDR3 size: 12 residues. The V end was cut by 0 bases, the J end by 5 bases, with 5 bases between. CDR3 nucleotides: TGTGCCAGCAGCGTAGCGGGGGAGACCCAGTACTTC. The encoded protein is CASSVAGETQYF.